This T cell receptor (beta chain) came from a study of T-cell memory formation after mild COVID-19. General observations from the study: Second-wave clones peaking on day 37 lacked confirmed SARS-CoV-2 specificity. The pre-infection memory compartment contained some responding clones, suggesting cross-reactive memory joined. Mainly CM and EM harbored the contracting CD4+ clones; mainly EMRA harbored the CD8+ ones.

Using constant-segment primers, 5'RACE produced TCR alpha and TCR beta cDNA libraries carrying sample barcodes and UMIs. TCRdb used MiXCR to reprocess the 5' RACE reads, holding one entry per CDR3 protein. The data contain some 320,000 distinct CDR3 sequences, more than 15% of them singletons. On this clonotype itself: Its antigen is unknown. Germline is not matched at one junction end, which may reflect a read error.

The CDR3 loop spans 18 amino acids. In germline, CDR1 is MNHEY, CDR2 SVGEGT. The chain couples TRBV6-2 or TRBV6-3 to TRBJ2-1; 8 bases map to TRBD2. This receptor was identified in a man aged 18 to 30 who had mild COVID-19 (a few samples of this study predate the infection). Cell type and time point are not known. The sample taken for sequencing was PBMCs or a T cell subset sorted from them (not recorded which). CDR3 protein: CASSYSNSGGPSYNEQLF. The CDR3 DNA follows: TGTGCCAGCAGTTACTCGAACAGCGGGGGCCCCTCCTACAATGAGCAGTTATTC.